The subject of this entry is one TCR beta chain. The target antigen is unknown. These data come from a study of vaccination effects on CD4 cells after COVID-19. Study results and limitations: Late in the post-vaccination period, infection-induced and vaccine-induced clones underwent marked clonal contraction. Relatively few convalescent patients took part in the study, which had no early post-infection timepoints.

CDR3 length: 14 residues. CDR1 is MNHEY, CDR2 SMNVEV, per germline (reference sequence). V was shortened by 6 bases and J by 2 bases, with 13 bases between the two germline ends. ViraFEST expansion of antigen-specific CD4+ T cells with viral peptide pools preceded sequencing. Following 10 days of culture, CD4+ T cells were isolated. All study participants received two doses of BNT162b2 or mRNA-1273 vaccine. After about 2 million PBMC were placed in each well, they were cultured with approximately 10 IU/ml IL-2 and approximately 10 ug/ml peptides. The method was immunoSEQ multiplex PCR; TCRdb's version includes in-frame clones alone and lacks a portion of them. The sample comprises tens of thousands of clones, approximately 76% of which are singletons, and around 9.1% rests with the top ten.

The sample consisted of CD4+ T cells from PBMCs cultured with HCoV-229E spike peptides, taken after COVID-19 vaccination. The receptor was derived from a human donor who received a COVID-19 vaccine. V and J are TRBV27 and TRBJ2-5; D is uncertain. Written as DNA, the CDR3 is TGTGCCAGCAGGCGACCGGGCAATCAAGAGACCCAGTACTTC. Translation: CASRRPGNQETQYF.